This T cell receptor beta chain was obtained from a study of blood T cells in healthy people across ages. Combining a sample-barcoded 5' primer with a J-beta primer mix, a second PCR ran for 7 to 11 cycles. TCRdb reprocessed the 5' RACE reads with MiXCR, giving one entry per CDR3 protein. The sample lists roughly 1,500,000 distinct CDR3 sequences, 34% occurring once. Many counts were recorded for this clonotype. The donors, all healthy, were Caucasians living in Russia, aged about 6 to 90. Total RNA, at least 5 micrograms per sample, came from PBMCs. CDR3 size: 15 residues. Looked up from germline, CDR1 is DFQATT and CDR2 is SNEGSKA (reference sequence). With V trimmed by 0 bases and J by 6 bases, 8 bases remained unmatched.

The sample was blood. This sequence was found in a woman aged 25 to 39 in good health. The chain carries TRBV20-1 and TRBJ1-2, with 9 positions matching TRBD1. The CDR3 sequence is CSARDLDRGADGYTF. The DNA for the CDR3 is TGCAGTGCTAGAGATCTGGACAGGGGCGCTGATGGCTACACCTTC.